Listed here are 2 T cell receptor beta chains from one sample, sequenced in a study of cytomegalovirus exposure and HLA in healthy donors. PCR used 60 Vbeta primers and 13 Jbeta primers. Sequenced by immunoSEQ multiplex PCR; TCRdb stores in-frame clones only, minus some. The top ten clones hold 6.8% of a sample with around 64,000 clones, about 81% of them seen once. Material for sequencing was PBMCs. Every receptor here comes from a man younger than 45 in good health and CMV-seropositive.

This chain connects TRBV7-9 to TRBJ2-5; 9 bases agree with TRBD1. With V trimmed by 2 bases and J by 0 bases, 4 bases remained unmatched. The CDR3 has 16 residues. Germline V CDR1 and CDR2: SEHNR, FQNEAQ (reference sequence). The CDR3 sequence: CASSLTGGQYQETQYF. CDR3 DNA sequence: TGTGCCAGCAGCTTAACAGGGGGCCAGTACCAAGAGACCCAGTACTTC.

This clone is a singleton in its sample. The chain links TRBV4-1 to TRBJ1-2; TRBD1 matches at 8 bases. J gave up 5 bases and V 4 bases, and 9 bases lay outside the gene matches. The germline gives CDR1 MGHRA, CDR2 YSYEKL. The CDR3 has 15 residues. The CDR3 bases are TGCGCCAGCAGCCCCACCCCAGGACAGGGATATGGCTACACCTTC. This codes for CASSPTPGQGYGYTF.